The present T cell receptor (beta chain) was sequenced within a study of siplizumab effects on memory and regulatory T cells. Points from the study as a whole: Versus around 30% in controls, the mappable alloreactive CD4+ clones averaged about 70% Treg-derived with siplizumab. Left unconfirmed was the suppressive function of proliferating Tregs from siplizumab cultures.

This clone showed up just a few times. Antigen: not known. The CDR3 length is 13 residues. CDR1 and CDR2 from the germline V gene are GTSNPN and SVGIG (reference sequence). V was pared by 4 bases and J by 8 bases, with 10 bases of the junction left unmatched. Profiled with immunoSEQ multiplex PCR; TCRdb holds only in-frame clones, not every one. The repertoire holds some 62,000 clones, with 75% to 90% as singletons. The gene calls are TRBV30 and TRBJ1-1; 7 bases line up with TRBD1. This sequence originates from a human donor in good health. Sequencing used memory CD4+ T cells sorted from blood. Here the CDR3 DNA reads TGTGCCTGGAAGCCCCCAGGGGGTCGAGAAGCTTTCTTT. Translating it yields CAWKPPGGREAFF.